These 10 T cell receptor beta chains came from one sample sequenced in a study of shared clonotypes between healthy human individuals. The method was immunoSEQ multiplex PCR; TCRdb's version includes in-frame clones alone and lacks a portion of them. The sample shows roughly 760,000 clones, roughly 70% of them seen only once. Sequences were obtained from memory CD4+ T cells sorted from blood. Subset defined: CD45RA-negative fraction. These receptors came from a woman aged 30 to 39 in good health.

This chain links TRBV7-6 with TRBJ2-2; possible D gene TRBD2, 5 bases. With 2 bases removed from V and 0 bases from J, the gap between germline ends came to 7 bases. The CDR3 length is 15 residues. The germline V gene has CDR1 SGHVS and CDR2 FNYEAQ. CDR3 DNA sequence: TGTGCCAGCAGCTTACACGGGGCGAACACCGGGGAGCTGTTTTTT. Translation gives CASSLHGANTGELFF. The variable domain in full, completed from reference TRBV7-6 and TRBJ2-2, reads GAGVSQSPRYKVTKRGQDVALRCDPISGHVSLYWYRQALGQGPEFLTYFNYEAQQDKSGLPNDRFSAERPEGSISTLTIQRTEQRDSAMYRCASSLHGANTGELFFGEGSRLTVL.

This clone was detected only a few times. V usage is TRBV28 and J usage is TRBJ1-2; TRBD1 might be the D (5 bases). Germline V gives CDR1 MDHEN, CDR2 SYDVKM. This CDR3 spans 13 amino acids. V shed 7 bases and J shed 7 bases, with 16 bases lying between them. CDR3 amino acids: CASTGGRLGGYTF. CDR3 coding DNA: TGTGCCAGCACCGGGGGTCGACTGGGTGGCTACACCTTC.

The CDR3 nucleotides read TGTGCCAGCAGTTCCCTCGGACAGGGTAGGGCCACTGAAGCTTTCTTT. It yields the protein CASSSLGQGRATEAFF. V and J are TRBV27 and TRBJ1-1; 8 nucleotides line up with TRBD1. This CDR3 has 16 amino acids. The germline V gene encodes CDR1 MNHEY and CDR2 SMNVEV (reference sequence). With V trimmed by 4 bases and J by 4 bases, 11 bases remained unmatched.

To note about this clone: It may be a read error: a sequence one base away is much more abundant. The rearrangement links TRBV28 to TRBJ1-1; 7 bases agree with TRBD1. This CDR3 has 14 residues. Germline V gene lookup returns CDR1 MDHEN and CDR2 SYDVKM. J gave up 0 bases and V 7 bases, and 5 bases lay outside the gene matches. CDR3 in amino acids: CASTTGQMNTEAFF. CDR3 DNA sequence: TGTGCCAGCACCACGGGACAGATGAACACTGAAGCTTTCTTT. Full variable domain (outside the CDR3, taken from reference TRBV28 and TRBJ1-1): DVKVTQSSRYLVKRTGEKVFLECVQDMDHENMFWYRQDPGLGLRLIYFSYDVKMKEKGDIPEGYSVSREKKERFSLILESASTNQTSMYLCASTTGQMNTEAFFGQGTRLTVV.

This chain joins TRBV7-2 and TRBJ1-1; D gene unclear. In germline, CDR1 is SGHTA, CDR2 FQGNSA. The V gene lost 5 bases and the J gene lost 1 base, with 8 bases spanning the gap. The CDR3 has 13 residues. The CDR3 loop is CASSLSENTEAFF. In DNA, the CDR3 is TGTGCCAGCAGCCTCAGTGAGAACACTGAAGCTTTCTTT.

This sequence joins TRBV19 and TRBJ2-1; D may be TRBD1 (7 bases). The CDR3 spans 16 residues. The V and J ends lost 4 bases and 4 bases respectively, with 17 bases between them. Per germline, CDR1 LNHDA and CDR2 SQIVND (reference sequence). The CDR3 here is CASSTYRGGTYNEQFF. In nucleotides, the CDR3 is TGTGCCAGTAGTACCTACAGGGGAGGTACGTACAATGAGCAGTTCTTC.

Turning to this clone: At the DNA level, this CDR3 is encoded by other sequences in the same sample as well. This chain links TRBV5-1 with TRBJ1-3; D is possibly TRBD1 (6 bases). V was trimmed by 4 bases and J by 2 bases, leaving 10 bases between them. Per the germline V gene, CDR1 is SGHRS and CDR2 is YFSETQ. This CDR3 spans 14 amino acids. The CDR3 sequence: CASSQGTAGNTIYF. DNA of the CDR3: TGCGCCAGCAGCCAGGGGACGGCTGGAAACACCATATATTTT. Complete variable domain (other parts from reference TRBV5-1 and TRBJ1-3): KAGVTQTPRYLIKTRGQQVTLSCSPISGHRSVSWYQQTPGQGLQFLFEYFSETQRNKGNFPGRFSGRQFSNSRSEMNVSTLELGDSALYLCASSQGTAGNTIYFGEGSWLTVV.

The chain has TRBV6-5 and TRBJ1-1, with D possibly matching TRBD1 (5 bases). This CDR3 spans 14 amino acids. Trimming took 5 bases from V and 5 from J, leaving 15 bases between them. Per germline, CDR1 MNHEY and CDR2 SVGAGI. The CDR3 sequence is CASSPPGGRTEAFF. The CDR3 DNA reads TGTGCCAGCAGTCCCCCGGGGGGGAGGACTGAAGCTTTCTTT.

This chain links TRBV7-9 with TRBJ1-4; D uncertain. Between the trimmed V and J ends, which lost 4 bases and 7 bases, there was a span of 13 bases. CDR1 and CDR2 from the germline V gene are SEHNR and FQNEAQ (reference sequence). The CDR3 contains 14 residues. The CDR3 spells CASSSGRTSEKLFF. Here the CDR3 DNA reads TGTGCCAGCAGCTCCGGTAGGACTTCTGAAAAACTGTTTTTT.

V usage is TRBV29-1 and J usage is TRBJ2-5, with no clear D. V lost 6 bases and J lost 11, with 19 bases in between. Germline V gene lookup returns CDR1 SQVTM and CDR2 ANQGSEA. The CDR3 is 12 residues long. CDR3 sequence reads: CSVRSGAEEQYF. The DNA for the CDR3 is TGCAGCGTAAGGTCTGGTGCAGAGGAGCAGTACTTC.